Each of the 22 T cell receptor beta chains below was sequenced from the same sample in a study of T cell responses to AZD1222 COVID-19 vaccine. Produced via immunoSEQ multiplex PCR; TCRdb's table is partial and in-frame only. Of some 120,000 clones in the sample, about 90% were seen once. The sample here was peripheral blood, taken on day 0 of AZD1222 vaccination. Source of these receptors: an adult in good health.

The CDR3 region has the DNA TGTGCCAGCAGCTTAAGGAGCGGGGGATACAATGAGCAGTTCTTC. Translation gives CASSLRSGGYNEQFF. This chain links TRBV11-3 with TRBJ2-1; 8 nucleotides agree with TRBD2. The junction had 4 bases not matched to a gene; V was cut back by 2 bases and J by 4 bases. The CDR3 covers 15 residues. From germline, CDR1 is SGHNT and CDR2 YENEEA.

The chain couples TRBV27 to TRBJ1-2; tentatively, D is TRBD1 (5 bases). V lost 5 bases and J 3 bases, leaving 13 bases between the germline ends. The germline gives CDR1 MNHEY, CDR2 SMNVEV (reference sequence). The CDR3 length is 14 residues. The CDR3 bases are TGTGCCAGCAGTAAAAACCGGGACGACTATGGCTACACCTTC. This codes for CASSKNRDDYGYTF.

The CDR3 DNA reads TGTGCCAGCAATTTAGGCCCGAACACCGGGGAGCTGTTTTTT. The encoded protein is CASNLGPNTGELFF. The V call is TRBV7-3, the J call TRBJ2-2, with D hard to call. This CDR3 comprises 14 residues. The ends were cut back, 7 bases at V and 0 bases at J, with 9 bases in the middle. In germline, CDR1 is SGHTA, CDR2 FQGTGA.

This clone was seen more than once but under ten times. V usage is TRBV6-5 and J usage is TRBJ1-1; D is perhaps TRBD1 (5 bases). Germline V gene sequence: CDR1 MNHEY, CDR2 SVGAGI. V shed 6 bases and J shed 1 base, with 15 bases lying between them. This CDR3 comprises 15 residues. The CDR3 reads CASSEGPGTNTEAFF. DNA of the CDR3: TGTGCCAGCAGCGAGGGCCCCGGGACGAACACTGAAGCTTTCTTT.

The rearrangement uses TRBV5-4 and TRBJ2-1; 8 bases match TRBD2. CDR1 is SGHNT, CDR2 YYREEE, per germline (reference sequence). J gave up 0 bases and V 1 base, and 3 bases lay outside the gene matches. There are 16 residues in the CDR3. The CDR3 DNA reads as TGTGCCAGCAGCTTGCCGGGGGGGCCCTCCTACAATGAGCAGTTCTTC. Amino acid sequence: CASSLPGGPSYNEQFF.

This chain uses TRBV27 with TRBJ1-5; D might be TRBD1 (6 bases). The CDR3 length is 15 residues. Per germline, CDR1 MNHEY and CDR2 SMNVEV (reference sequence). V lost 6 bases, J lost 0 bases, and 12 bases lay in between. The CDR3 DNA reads TGTGCCAGCAGACCAGGGACACTTAGCAATCAGCCCCAGCATTTT. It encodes CASRPGTLSNQPQHF.

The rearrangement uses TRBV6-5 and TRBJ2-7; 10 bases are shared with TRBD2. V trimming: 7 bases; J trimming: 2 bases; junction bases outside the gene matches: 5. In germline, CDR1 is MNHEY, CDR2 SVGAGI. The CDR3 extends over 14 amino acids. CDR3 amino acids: CASKLAGPTYEQYF. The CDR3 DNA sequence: TGTGCCAGCAAACTAGCGGGGCCCACCTACGAGCAGTACTTC.

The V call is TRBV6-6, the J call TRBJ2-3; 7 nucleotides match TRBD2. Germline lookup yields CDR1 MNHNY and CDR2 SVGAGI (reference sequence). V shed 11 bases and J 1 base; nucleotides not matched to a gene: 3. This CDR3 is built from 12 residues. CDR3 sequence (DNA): TGTGCCGCGGGGAGGGGCACAGATACGCAGTATTTT. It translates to CAAGRGTDTQYF.

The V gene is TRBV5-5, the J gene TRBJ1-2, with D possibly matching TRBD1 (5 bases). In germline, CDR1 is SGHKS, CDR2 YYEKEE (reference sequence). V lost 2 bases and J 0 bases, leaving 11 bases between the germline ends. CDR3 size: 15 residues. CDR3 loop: CASSFVSTANYGYTF. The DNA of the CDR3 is TGTGCCAGCAGCTTCGTTTCGACAGCTAACTATGGCTACACCTTC.

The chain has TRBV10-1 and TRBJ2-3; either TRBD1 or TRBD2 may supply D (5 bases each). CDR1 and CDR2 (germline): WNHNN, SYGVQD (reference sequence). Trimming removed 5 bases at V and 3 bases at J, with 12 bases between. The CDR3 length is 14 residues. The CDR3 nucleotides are TGCGCCAGCAGTATGAGGGGAAGAACAGATACGCAGTATTTT. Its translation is CASSMRGRTDTQYF.

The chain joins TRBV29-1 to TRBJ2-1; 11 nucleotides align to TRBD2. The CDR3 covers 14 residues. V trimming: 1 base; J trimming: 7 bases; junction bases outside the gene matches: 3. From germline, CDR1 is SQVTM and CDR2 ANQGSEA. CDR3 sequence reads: CSVEGLAGLNEQFF. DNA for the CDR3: TGCAGCGTTGAAGGACTAGCGGGGCTAAATGAGCAGTTCTTC.

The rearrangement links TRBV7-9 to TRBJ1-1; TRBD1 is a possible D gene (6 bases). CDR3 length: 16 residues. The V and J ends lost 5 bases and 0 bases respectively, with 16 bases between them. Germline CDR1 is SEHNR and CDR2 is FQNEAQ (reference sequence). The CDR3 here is CASSPGHQGLNTEAFF. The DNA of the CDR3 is TGTGCCAGCAGCCCGGGACACCAAGGACTGAACACTGAAGCTTTCTTT. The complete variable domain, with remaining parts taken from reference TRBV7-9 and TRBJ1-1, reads DTGVSQNPRHKITKRGQNVTFRCDPISEHNRLYWYRQTLGQGPEFLTYFQNEAQLEKSRLLSDRFSAERPKGSFSTLEIQRTEQGDSAMYLCASSPGHQGLNTEAFFGQGTRLTVV.

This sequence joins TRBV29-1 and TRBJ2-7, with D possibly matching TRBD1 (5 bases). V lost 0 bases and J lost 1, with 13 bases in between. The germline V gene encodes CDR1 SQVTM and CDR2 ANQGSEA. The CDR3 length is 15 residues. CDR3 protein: CSVEEAGQGSYEQYF. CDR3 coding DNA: TGCAGCGTTGAAGAGGCAGGGCAGGGATCCTACGAGCAGTACTTC.

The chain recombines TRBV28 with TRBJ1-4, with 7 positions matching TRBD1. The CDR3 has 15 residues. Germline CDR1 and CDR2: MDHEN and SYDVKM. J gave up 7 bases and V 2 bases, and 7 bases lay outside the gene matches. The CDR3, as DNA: TGTGCCAGCAGTTTACCGGCAGGGGGGAGTGAAAAACTGTTTTTT. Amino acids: CASSLPAGGSEKLFF.

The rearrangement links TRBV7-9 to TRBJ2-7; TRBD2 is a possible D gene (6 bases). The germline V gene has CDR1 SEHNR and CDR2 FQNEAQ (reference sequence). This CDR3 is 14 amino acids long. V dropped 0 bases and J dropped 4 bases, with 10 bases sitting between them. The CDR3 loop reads CASSLAGGMYEQYF. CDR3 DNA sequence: TGTGCCAGCAGCTTAGCGGGGGGTATGTACGAGCAGTACTTC.

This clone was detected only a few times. Written as DNA, the CDR3 is TGTGCCTGGAGTTCCCGACAGGGCCAAGAGACCCAGTACTTC. Amino acids: CAWSSRQGQETQYF. The genes are TRBV30 and TRBJ2-5; TRBD1 matches 7 bases. The V gene end was trimmed by 2 bases and the J gene end by 1 base; junction bases not matched to a gene: 4. The CDR3 is 14 residues long. Germline lookup yields CDR1 GTSNPN and CDR2 SVGIG (reference sequence).

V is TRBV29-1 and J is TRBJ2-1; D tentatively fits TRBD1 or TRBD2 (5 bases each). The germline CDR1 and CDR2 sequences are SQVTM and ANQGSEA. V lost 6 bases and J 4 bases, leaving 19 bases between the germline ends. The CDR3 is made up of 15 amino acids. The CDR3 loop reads CSVGEGTSRYNEQFF. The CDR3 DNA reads TGCAGCGTGGGGGAAGGTACCTCGCGGTACAATGAGCAGTTCTTC.

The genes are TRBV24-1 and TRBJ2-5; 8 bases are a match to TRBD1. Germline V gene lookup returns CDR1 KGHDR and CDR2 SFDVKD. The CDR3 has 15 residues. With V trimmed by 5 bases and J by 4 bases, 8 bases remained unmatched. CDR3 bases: TGTGCCACCAGTGCAGGACAGGGAATGGTAGAGACCCAGTACTTC. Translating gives CATSAGQGMVETQYF.

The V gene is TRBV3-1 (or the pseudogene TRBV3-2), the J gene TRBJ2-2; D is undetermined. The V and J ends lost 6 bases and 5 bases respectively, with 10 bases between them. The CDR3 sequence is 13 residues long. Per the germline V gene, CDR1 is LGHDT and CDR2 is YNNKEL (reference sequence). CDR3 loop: CASRPLGTGELFF. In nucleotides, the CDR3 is TGTGCCAGCAGGCCCCTGGGTACCGGGGAGCTGTTTTTT.

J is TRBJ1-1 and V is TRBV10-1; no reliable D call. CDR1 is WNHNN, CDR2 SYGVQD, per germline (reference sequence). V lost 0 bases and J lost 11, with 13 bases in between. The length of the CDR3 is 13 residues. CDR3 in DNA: TGCGCCAGCAGTGAGTCTGGACCCCCGGTGGCTTTCTTT. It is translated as CASSESGPPVAFF.

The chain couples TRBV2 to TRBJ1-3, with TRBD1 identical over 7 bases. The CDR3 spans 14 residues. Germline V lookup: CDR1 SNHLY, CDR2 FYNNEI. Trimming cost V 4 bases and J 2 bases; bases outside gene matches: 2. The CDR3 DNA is TGTGCCAGCAGTGGACAGGGTACTGGAAACACCATATATTTT. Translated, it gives CASSGQGTGNTIYF.

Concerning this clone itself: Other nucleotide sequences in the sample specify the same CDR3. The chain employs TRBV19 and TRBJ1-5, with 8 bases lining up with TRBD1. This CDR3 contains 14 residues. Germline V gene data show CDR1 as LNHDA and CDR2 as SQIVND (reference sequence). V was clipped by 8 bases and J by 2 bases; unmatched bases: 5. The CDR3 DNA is TGTGCCAGTTCTGGACAGGGAGGCAATCAGCCCCAGCATTTT. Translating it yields CASSGQGGNQPQHF.